These T cell receptor beta chains were read from a single sample in a study of Ad26.COV2.S vaccination and SARS-CoV-2 variants. Repertoires were generated with immunoSEQ multiplex PCR, while TCRdb's copy carries only in-frame clones and drops some. This repertoire shows around 270,000 clones, roughly 85% found once; its top ten account for just under 3%. The specimen was peripheral blood, collected in a trial of Ad26.COV2.S vaccine versus placebo. The receptors come from a person between 18 and 65 years old who received the Ad26.COV2.S COVID-19 vaccine or a placebo. Each CDR3 is given with its conserved first and last residue. A D gene is named only where the DNA matches it firmly. Rows give clone size only sometimes, using once, few, many, or a class for an expanded clone.

CDR3aa: CASSVTSQGHNSPLHF; CDR3nt: TGTGCCAGCAGCGTTACCTCCCAGGGGCATAATTCACCCCTCCACTTT; v_gene: TRBV9; j_gene: TRBJ1-6; d_gene: .; abundance: .
CDR3aa: CASSAPRGPHSNQPQHF; CDR3nt: TGTGCCAGCAGCGCTCCCAGGGGACCCCATAGCAATCAGCCCCAGCATTTT; v_gene: TRBV9; j_gene: TRBJ1-5; d_gene: .; abundance: .
CDR3aa: CASSHLKSVRGTNSPLHF; CDR3nt: TGCGCCAGCAGCCACTTGAAGAGTGTCAGGGGCACAAATTCACCCCTCCACTTT; v_gene: TRBV4-1; j_gene: TRBJ1-6; d_gene: .; abundance: .
CDR3aa: CASRNPMNTEAFF; CDR3nt: TGTGCCAGCCGGAATCCGATGAACACTGAAGCTTTCTTT; v_gene: TRBV2; j_gene: TRBJ1-1; d_gene: .; abundance: .
CDR3aa: CASSPGQGATGTEAFF; CDR3nt: TGTGCCAGCAGCCCAGGACAGGGGGCCACCGGCACTGAAGCTTTCTTT; v_gene: TRBV5-4; j_gene: TRBJ1-1; d_gene: TRBD1; abundance: .
CDR3aa: CASSPGTFTDTQYF; CDR3nt: TGCGCCAGCAGCCCTGGGACTTTTACAGATACGCAGTATTTT; v_gene: TRBV4-3; j_gene: TRBJ2-3; d_gene: .; abundance: .
CDR3aa: CASSPRGLAGGYKNIQYF; CDR3nt: TGTGCCAGCTCACCACGGGGACTAGCGGGAGGGTACAAAAACATTCAGTACTTC; v_gene: TRBV18; j_gene: TRBJ2-4; d_gene: TRBD2; abundance: .
CDR3aa: CASSSSLSGTNEKLFF; CDR3nt: TGTGCCAGCAGTAGCTCCCTATCGGGAACTAATGAAAAACTGTTTTTT; v_gene: TRBV6-6; j_gene: TRBJ1-4; d_gene: .; abundance: .
CDR3aa: CASSQGTARVHEQYF; CDR3nt: TGTGCCAGCAGCCAAGGGACAGCGAGGGTCCACGAGCAGTACTTC; v_gene: TRBV3-1/TRBV3-2; j_gene: TRBJ2-7; d_gene: .; abundance: .
CDR3aa: CASSLTGFQPQHF; CDR3nt: TGTGCCAGTAGTTTAACAGGTTTTCAGCCCCAGCATTTT; v_gene: TRBV19; j_gene: TRBJ1-5; d_gene: .; abundance: .
CDR3aa: CASSPSPAYSNQPQHF; CDR3nt: TGCGCCAGCAGCCCTTCTCCCGCATATAGCAATCAGCCCCAGCATTTT; v_gene: TRBV4-1; j_gene: TRBJ1-5; d_gene: .; abundance: .
CDR3aa: CASSPQGQGRVAFF; CDR3nt: TGTGCCAGCAGCCCACAGGGACAGGGTAGGGTAGCTTTCTTT; v_gene: TRBV5-4; j_gene: TRBJ1-1; d_gene: TRBD1; abundance: .
CDR3aa: CASSLRSSGNTIYF; CDR3nt: TGTGCCAGCAGCTTAAGGAGCTCTGGAAACACCATATATTTT; v_gene: TRBV7-2; j_gene: TRBJ1-3; d_gene: .; abundance: .
CDR3aa: CASSDSPGGASELFF; CDR3nt: TGTGCCAGCAGTGACTCACCGGGGGGGGCCTCAGAGCTGTTTTTT; v_gene: TRBV6-4; j_gene: TRBJ2-2; d_gene: TRBD2; abundance: .
CDR3aa: CASKTGSVNEQFF; CDR3nt: TGTGCCAGCAAAACGGGAAGCGTCAATGAGCAGTTCTTC; v_gene: TRBV6-5; j_gene: TRBJ2-1; d_gene: .; abundance: .
CDR3aa: CASSLWSSFAPMNTEAFF; CDR3nt: TGTGCCAGCAGCTTGTGGTCATCCTTCGCCCCAATGAACACTGAAGCTTTCTTT; v_gene: TRBV5-6; j_gene: TRBJ1-1; d_gene: .; abundance: .
CDR3aa: CASSLGSGQNYGYTF; CDR3nt: TGTGCCAGCAGCTTAGGGTCCGGACAGAACTATGGCTACACCTTC; v_gene: TRBV7-2; j_gene: TRBJ1-2; d_gene: .; abundance: once
CDR3aa: CASSSWVAGAGNEKLFF; CDR3nt: TGTGCCAGCAGCTCCTGGGTGGCGGGCGCAGGTAATGAAAAACTGTTTTTT; v_gene: TRBV3-1/TRBV3-2; j_gene: TRBJ1-4; d_gene: .; abundance: .
CDR3aa: CASSLVGQGAGNTIYF; CDR3nt: TGCGCCAGCAGCTTGGTGGGACAGGGGGCCGGAAACACCATATATTTT; v_gene: TRBV5-1; j_gene: TRBJ1-3; d_gene: TRBD1; abundance: .
CDR3aa: CASSPATIQPQHF; CDR3nt: TGTGCCAGTAGCCCCGCGACAATCCAGCCCCAGCATTTT; v_gene: TRBV19; j_gene: TRBJ1-5; d_gene: .; abundance: .
CDR3aa: CASSPGVGEKLFF; CDR3nt: TGTGCCAGCTCACCAGGGGTGGGTGAAAAACTGTTTTTT; v_gene: TRBV18; j_gene: TRBJ1-4; d_gene: .; abundance: .
CDR3aa: CASSGQAKRVIGYTF; CDR3nt: TGTGCCAGCAGTGGACAGGCGAAAAGGGTTATTGGCTACACCTTC; v_gene: TRBV2; j_gene: TRBJ1-2; d_gene: .; abundance: .
CDR3aa: CASSQDPNQPQHF; CDR3nt: TGCGCCAGCAGCCAAGATCCGAATCAGCCCCAGCATTTT; v_gene: TRBV4-1; j_gene: TRBJ1-5; d_gene: .; abundance: few
CDR3aa: CASSQVGGGNQPQHF; CDR3nt: TGTGCCAGCAGCCAAGTAGGAGGAGGCAATCAGCCCCAGCATTTT; v_gene: TRBV4-2; j_gene: TRBJ1-5; d_gene: .; abundance: .
CDR3aa: CSARDMETQYF; CDR3nt: TGCAGTGCTAGAGATATGGAGACCCAGTACTTC; v_gene: TRBV20-1; j_gene: TRBJ2-5; d_gene: .; abundance: .
CDR3aa: CASSFRDRGSYEQYF; CDR3nt: TGTGCCAGCAGCTTCCGGGACAGGGGATCCTACGAGCAGTACTTC; v_gene: TRBV7-2; j_gene: TRBJ2-7; d_gene: TRBD1; abundance: .
CDR3aa: CASSIGPGTGRSNQPQHF; CDR3nt: TGTGCCAGTAGTATAGGACCGGGGACAGGACGTAGCAATCAGCCCCAGCATTTT; v_gene: TRBV19; j_gene: TRBJ1-5; d_gene: TRBD1; abundance: .
CDR3aa: CASSYLLADNNEQFF; CDR3nt: TGTGCCAGCAGTTACTTACTAGCGGACAACAATGAGCAGTTCTTC; v_gene: TRBV6-6; j_gene: TRBJ2-1; d_gene: TRBD2; abundance: .
CDR3aa: CASSPGLIHYEQYF; CDR3nt: TGTGCCAGCAGCCCAGGGCTAATCCACTACGAGCAGTACTTC; v_gene: TRBV3-1/TRBV3-2; j_gene: TRBJ2-7; d_gene: .; abundance: .
CDR3aa: CASSPWVFGQGGWDGYTF; CDR3nt: TGTGCCAGCAGCCCATGGGTTTTTGGACAGGGAGGATGGGATGGCTACACCTTC; v_gene: TRBV9; j_gene: TRBJ1-2; d_gene: TRBD1; abundance: .
CDR3aa: CSAEGLAGGSYNEQFF; CDR3nt: TGCAGCGCTGAAGGGCTAGCGGGGGGTTCGTACAATGAGCAGTTCTTC; v_gene: TRBV29-1; j_gene: TRBJ2-1; d_gene: TRBD2; abundance: .
CDR3aa: CASSSRQAQETQYF; CDR3nt: TGTGCCAGTAGCTCTCGACAGGCCCAAGAGACCCAGTACTTC; v_gene: TRBV19; j_gene: TRBJ2-5; d_gene: .; abundance: .
CDR3aa: CASSWGAPNEQFF; CDR3nt: TGTGCCAGCAGTTGGGGGGCTCCCAATGAGCAGTTCTTC; v_gene: TRBV6-5; j_gene: TRBJ2-1; d_gene: .; abundance: once
CDR3aa: CASSPSGMSPLHF; CDR3nt: TGTGCCAGCAGCCCCTCGGGAATGTCACCCCTCCACTTT; v_gene: TRBV7-2; j_gene: TRBJ1-6; d_gene: .; abundance: few
CDR3aa: CASSSSTLAWGETQYF; CDR3nt: TGTGCCAGCAGCTCGTCTACACTAGCTTGGGGGGAGACCCAGTACTTC; v_gene: TRBV5-4; j_gene: TRBJ2-5; d_gene: .; abundance: once
CDR3aa: CASTGYEQYF; CDR3nt: TGTGCCAGCACTGGCTACGAGCAGTACTTC; v_gene: TRBV11-3; j_gene: TRBJ2-7; d_gene: .; abundance: many
CDR3aa: CASSTANEKLFF; CDR3nt: TGTGCCAGCAGCACGGCCAATGAAAAACTGTTTTTT; v_gene: TRBV7-9; j_gene: TRBJ1-4; d_gene: .; abundance: .
CDR3aa: CAAHGGYEQYF; CDR3nt: TGTGCCGCGCACGGGGGGTACGAGCAGTACTTC; v_gene: TRBV6-5; j_gene: TRBJ2-7; d_gene: TRBD2; abundance: .
CDR3aa: CASSRTVGEKLFF; CDR3nt: TGTGCCAGCAGCCGGACAGTCGGTGAAAAACTGTTTTTT; v_gene: TRBV6-5; j_gene: TRBJ1-4; d_gene: .; abundance: .
CDR3aa: CASSQRGGTGELFF; CDR3nt: TGTGCCAGCAGCCAGCGGGGGGGCACCGGGGAGCTGTTTTTT; v_gene: TRBV6-5; j_gene: TRBJ2-2; d_gene: TRBD2; abundance: .